The TCR beta chain under discussion was sequenced for a study of blood T cells in healthy people across ages. The wider study: For every two T cells, template switching captured about one barcoded beta molecule. Study outcomes and limitations: Without sorted subsets, naive and antigen-experienced compartments could not be conclusively compared. Long-lived donors had more naive CD4+ cells and higher diversity than aged donors.

The germline V gene encodes CDR1 SGHRS and CDR2 YFSETQ. The CDR3 runs 16 residues. Trimming shortened V by 0 bases and J by 5 bases, and 16 bases separated the two germline ends. Using a J-beta primer mix together with a sample-barcoded 5' primer, a second PCR was run for roughly 6 to 12 cycles. TCRdb called the 5' RACE reads again in MiXCR, with one record for every CDR3 protein. The table lists over 500,000 distinct CDR3 sequences, around 50% of them singletons, with 13% in the top ten. This clonotype has ten or more counts. Its antigen is currently unknown. What was sequenced was blood. This chain joins TRBV5-1 and TRBJ2-3, with TRBD2 as a possible D gene (7 bases). This receptor was obtained from an elderly woman in good health. As DNA, the CDR3 is TGCGCCAGCAGCTTGGAGGGGGGGGGTCGACTAGATACGCAGTATTTT. Translated: CASSLEGGGRLDTQYF.